These 15 T cell receptor beta chains came from one sample sequenced in a study of cytomegalovirus exposure and HLA in healthy donors. The PCR contained 60 Vbeta and 13 Jbeta primers. Only in-frame clones appear in the TCRdb table, and some are missing; sequencing was by immunoSEQ multiplex PCR. The table includes more than 150,000 clones, around 80% detected once. The sample consisted of PBMCs. The receptors stem from a man aged 18 to 29 in good health and CMV-seronegative.

The chain is built from TRBV11-3 and TRBJ1-4; possible D gene TRBD1, 5 bases. The CDR3 totals 14 residues. Germline CDR1 is SGHNT and CDR2 is YENEEA. Trimming shortened V by 2 bases and J by 5 bases, and 9 bases separated the two germline ends. The CDR3 loop reads CASSLQGGNEKLFF. DNA for the CDR3: TGTGCCAGCAGCTTACAGGGAGGAAATGAAAAACTGTTTTTT.

V and J are TRBV7-9 and TRBJ2-7; TRBD1 agrees at 9 bases. The length of the CDR3 is 16 residues. Trimming cost V 5 bases and J 7 bases; bases outside gene matches: 15. In germline, CDR1 is SEHNR, CDR2 FQNEAQ (reference sequence). CDR3 sequence: CASSPYRDRVQNEQYF. CDR3 in DNA: TGTGCCAGCAGCCCTTACCGGGACAGGGTCCAAAATGAGCAGTACTTC.

The V and J genes are TRBV29-1 and TRBJ1-1; 10 bases align to TRBD1. Germline loops: CDR1 SQVTM, CDR2 ANQGSEA. The CDR3 totals 13 residues. CDR3 bases: TGCAAGGACAGGGGGAGAGCGAACACTGAAGCTTTCTTT. Protein: CKDRGRANTEAFF.

This chain links TRBV9 with TRBJ1-1, with 7 bases lining up with TRBD1. With V trimmed by 4 bases and J by 2 bases, 5 bases remained unmatched. CDR1 SGDLS and CDR2 YYNGEE come from the germline V gene. This CDR3 has 14 residues. This CDR3 reads CASSYRDSNTEAFF. Written as DNA, the CDR3 is TGTGCCAGCAGCTACCGGGACAGTAACACTGAAGCTTTCTTT.

The chain has TRBV21-1 and TRBJ2-1; the table gives TRBD2 as D, unverified against the DNA. TRBV21-1 is shown as a pseudogene. CDR3 length: 17 amino acids. This CDR3 is CARSKGTSGGLYNEQFF. The CDR3 nucleotides are TGTGCCCGCAGCAAGGGGACTAGCGGGGGTCTCTACAATGAGCAGTTCTTC.

This clone was counted a few times. The rearrangement uses TRBV7-2 and TRBJ1-2; D uncertain. Germline CDR1 SGHTA, CDR2 FQGNSA. The CDR3 is 14 amino acids. Trimming took 5 bases from V and 4 from J, leaving 14 bases between them. The CDR3 DNA reads TGTGCCAGCAGCCCCGCCCTTCGGGGCTATGGCTACACCTTC. Translated, it gives CASSPALRGYGYTF. The full variable domain, completed using reference TRBV7-2 and TRBJ1-2, is GAGVSQSPSNKVTEKGKDVELRCDPISGHTALYWYRQSLGQGLEFLIYFQGNSAPDKSGLPSDRFSAERTGGSVSTLTIQRTQQEDSAVYLCASSPALRGYGYTFGSGTRLTVV.

The V gene is TRBV4-1, the J gene TRBJ2-5; D is possibly TRBD1 (6 bases). This CDR3 contains 15 residues. Trimming took off 1 base at V and 6 bases at J, with 15 bases between the two ends. CDR1 is MGHRA, CDR2 YSYEKL, per germline. The CDR3 DNA reads as TGCGCCAGCAGCCAAGTGTATCAGGGGATAAAGACCCAGTACTTC. Residues: CASSQVYQGIKTQYF.

The table lists this clone with a count of one. The chain's CDR3 is CASSFSYDSNTIYF. CDR3 nucleotide sequence: TGTGCCAGCAGCTTTTCATATGACTCAAACACCATATATTTT. This rearrangement joins TRBV7-2 to TRBJ1-3, with D unclear. The CDR3 is 14 amino acids. The germline gives CDR1 SGHTA, CDR2 FQGNSA. The V end was cut by 3 bases, the J end by 6 bases, with 12 bases between.

The J gene is TRBJ2-7, the V gene TRBV15, with 7 bases lining up with TRBD1. The CDR3 has 16 amino acids. Germline assignment: CDR1 LNHNV and CDR2 YYDKDF (reference sequence). Losses at the gene ends were 1 base for V and 0 bases for J; bases not matched to a gene: 6. CDR3 nucleotide sequence: TGTGCCACCAGCAGAGTAGCTGGGGACAGCTCCTACGAGCAGTACTTC. It encodes CATSRVAGDSSYEQYF. Supplemented by reference TRBV15 and TRBJ2-7, the full variable domain reads DAMVIQNPRYQVTQFGKPVTLSCSQTLNHNVMYWYQQKSSQAPKLLFHYYDKDFNNEADTPDNFQSRRPNTSFCFLDIRSPGLGDTAMYLCATSRVAGDSSYEQYFGPGTRLTVT.

CDR3 loop: CASSAADRGNSPLHF. CDR3 coding DNA: TGTGCCAGCAGCGCCGCCGACAGGGGTAATTCACCCCTCCACTTT. V gene TRBV6-1 combines with J gene TRBJ1-6; 8 nucleotides agree with TRBD1. J gave up 6 bases and V 6 bases, and 7 bases lay outside the gene matches. This CDR3 is built from 15 residues. Per the germline V gene, CDR1 is MNHNS and CDR2 is SASEGT.

The rearrangement links TRBV4-2 to TRBJ2-7, with unresolved D. This CDR3 is built from 13 residues. The germline gives CDR1 LGHNA, CDR2 YNFKEQ. V gave up 4 bases and J gave up 1 base, with 8 bases separating them. CDR3 DNA: TGTGCCAGCAGCCCGACGGAGTCCTACGAGCAGTACTTC. Its translation is CASSPTESYEQYF.

The chain employs TRBV27 and TRBJ2-3; 10 nucleotides line up with TRBD1. Germline V gene data show CDR1 as MNHEY and CDR2 as SMNVEV (reference sequence). The CDR3 runs 16 residues. With V trimmed by 4 bases and J by 3 bases, 7 bases remained unmatched. For the CDR3, the DNA is TGTGCCAGCAGTTCTCAGACAGGGGGCGGGACAGATACGCAGTATTTT. Protein product: CASSSQTGGGTDTQYF.

This sequence joins TRBV5-1 and TRBJ2-3, with 8 bases matching TRBD2. Germline V lookup: CDR1 SGHRS, CDR2 YFSETQ. The CDR3 length is 15 residues. V lost 0 bases, J lost 6 bases, and 6 bases stayed unmatched. DNA of the CDR3: TGCGCCAGCAGCTTGGGAGCGGGGGTGGCTGATACGCAGTATTTT. It encodes CASSLGAGVADTQYF. Full variable domain (remainder filled in from reference TRBV5-1 and TRBJ2-3): KAGVTQTPRYLIKTRGQQVTLSCSPISGHRSVSWYQQTPGQGLQFLFEYFSETQRNKGNFPGRFSGRQFSNSRSEMNVSTLELGDSALYLCASSLGAGVADTQYFGPGTRLTVL.

The V call is TRBV18, the J call TRBJ2-3; TRBD2 agrees at 7 bases. The CDR3 runs to 18 residues. Trimming cost V 2 bases and J 4 bases; bases outside gene matches: 15. Germline assignment: CDR1 KGHSH and CDR2 LQKENI. CDR3 protein: CASSPYGSLRGSADTQYF. The CDR3 DNA follows: TGTGCCAGCTCACCATATGGCTCTCTTCGCGGGAGCGCAGATACGCAGTATTTT.

The V call is TRBV6-1, the J call TRBJ1-4; D ambiguous. CDR1 is MNHNS, CDR2 SASEGT, per germline. The CDR3 spans 13 residues. The V end lost 8 bases, the J end lost 8 bases, and 15 bases lay between the germline ends. The CDR3 is CASRTRSGEKLFF. The CDR3 coding sequence is TGTGCCAGCCGGACTAGGTCGGGGGAAAAACTGTTTTTT.